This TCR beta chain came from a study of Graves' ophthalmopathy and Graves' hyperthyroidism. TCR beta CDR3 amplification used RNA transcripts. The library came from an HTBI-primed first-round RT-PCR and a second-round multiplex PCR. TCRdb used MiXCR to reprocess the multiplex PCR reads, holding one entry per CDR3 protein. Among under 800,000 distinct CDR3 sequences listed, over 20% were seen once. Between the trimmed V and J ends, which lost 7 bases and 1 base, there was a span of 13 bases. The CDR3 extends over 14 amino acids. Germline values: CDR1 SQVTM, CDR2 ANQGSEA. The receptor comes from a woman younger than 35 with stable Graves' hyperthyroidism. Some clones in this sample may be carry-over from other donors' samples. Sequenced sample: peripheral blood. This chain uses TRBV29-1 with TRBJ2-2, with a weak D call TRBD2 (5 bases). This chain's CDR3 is CSARTGKNTGELFF. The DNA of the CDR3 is TGCAGCGCTAGGACTGGAAAGAACACCGGGGAGCTGTTTTTT.